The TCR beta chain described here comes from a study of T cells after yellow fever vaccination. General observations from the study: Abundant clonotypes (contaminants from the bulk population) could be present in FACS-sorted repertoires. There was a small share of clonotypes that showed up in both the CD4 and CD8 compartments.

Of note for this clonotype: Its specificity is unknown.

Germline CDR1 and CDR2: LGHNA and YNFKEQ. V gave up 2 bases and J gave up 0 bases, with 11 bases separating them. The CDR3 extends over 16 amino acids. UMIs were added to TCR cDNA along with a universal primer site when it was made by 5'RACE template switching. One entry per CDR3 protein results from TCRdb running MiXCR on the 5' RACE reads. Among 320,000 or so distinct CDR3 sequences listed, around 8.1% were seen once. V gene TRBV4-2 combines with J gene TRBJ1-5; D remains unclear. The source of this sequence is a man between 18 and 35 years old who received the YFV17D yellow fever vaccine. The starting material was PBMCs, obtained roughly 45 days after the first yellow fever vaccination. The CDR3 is CASSQQDGLSNQPQHF. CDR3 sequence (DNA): TGTGCCAGCAGCCAACAGGACGGCCTTAGCAATCAGCCCCAGCATTTT.